This TCR beta chain was sequenced during a study of shared clonotypes between healthy human individuals (TCRdb year 2020). At the level of the whole study: A few men and a couple of women, aged 18 to 49 years, made up the cohort. For each donor, CD4 naive and CD4 memory were each given three plates, CD8 naive was given two plates, and CD8 memory was given one plate. Per donor, leukapheresis produced somewhere between about 0.85 and 9.5 billion PBMCs. Blood TCR repertoires of about 5 healthy adults were deeply sequenced to estimate repertoire size and the extent of clonotype sharing between individuals. Libraries were prepared and TCR repertoires were sequenced by different laboratories using diverse techniques, in order to increase sequencing depth and limit assay-specific biases.

Using the deep immunoSEQ assay, multiplex PCR amplified TCR CDR3 regions from genomic DNA. For each cell subset, the extracted genomic DNA was distributed evenly across all wells of several immunoSEQ 96-well plates, and each plate served as one replicate. Each replicate PCR for sorted subsets received about 210 ng genomic DNA, equal to 30,000 or so T cell genomes. Purified libraries were measured with a Qubit 3.0 fluorometer, size-checked on a Bioanalyzer 2100, and measured again with the KAPA Library Quantification kit. Each immunoSEQ 96-well plate was sequenced on its own single-read 150-cycle Illumina NextSeq 550 flow cell. Turning to the authors' computational methods: The immunoSEQ output contained only junctional sequences without quality scores, so filtering could not match that applied to full-length reads. To assign V/J genes and CDR3, sequences were annotated against IMGT germline references using PyIR, a Python wrapper for IgBLAST v1.9. Reads were removed for weak V/J assignments (E-value above 1e-6), missing CDR3, stop codons, out-of-frame junctions, or ambiguous translated residues. V3J clonotypes were defined as sequences sharing the same inferred V gene, J gene, and CDR3 amino acid sequence. Percentage overlap between repertoires was computed as shared unique clonotypes divided by the size of the smaller repertoire. Repertoire richness was assessed with RTK rarefaction, the Chao1 estimator, and Recon v2.1 estimates of unobserved clonotypes. Generation probabilities were computed with OLGA for all TCRbeta clonotypes obtained by the gDNA method from several donors. Held by TCRdb, this immuneACCESS table contains in-frame sequences only and omits some clones. Under half of the omission traces to an unresolved V gene where checked; the cause of the rest is unknown. That table gives V, J and clone size, and the DNA gave D and trimming. A total of approximately 2.5 million clones appear in this sample, more than 85% of them only once. More than 0.35% of the sample goes to the ten largest clones.

Note on this clone: This receptor's antigen is unknown. The sample holds no much larger clone one base away, and base qualities are not on file.

The donors were healthy, HIV-negative adults who had no recently reported acute infections or vaccinations. Only Caucasian adults living in Nashville, Tennessee, USA were represented among the donors. Magnetic negative selection was used to enrich CD4+ T cells, after which naive cells were positively selected on CD45RA and the negative fraction became the memory subset. After blood collection by leukapheresis, PBMCs were isolated using Ficoll-Histopaque density gradient centrifugation and then cryopreserved in the vapor phase of liquid nitrogen. Analytical flow cytometry was used to check the purity and quantity of each magnetically sorted T cell population. Genomic DNA was isolated from each sorted fraction and quantified by UV absorbance on a Nanodrop 2000c. What the work shows at the level of the full study, not this receptor alone: Rarefaction of sorted-subset datasets indicated incomplete sequencing despite the large sequencing depth. Based on pairwise subsampling, the degree of clonotype sharing among donors was expected to be affected by sequencing depth. Sharing across a few donors was observed for roughly 5.4% of naive CD4, over 3% of naive CD8, roughly 2.3% of memory CD4, and around 0.42% of memory CD8 clonotypes. The genetic and exposure-history diversity represented was limited by the small number of donors. Sampling was restricted to blood, and TCR repertoires in tissue are likely to differ from TCR repertoires in blood. Clonotypes shared by all four sorted-subset donors showed higher generation probabilities than non-shared clonotypes. Estimated clonotype richness was generally larger for naive than for memory subsets.

The germline V gene encodes CDR1 SQVTM and CDR2 ANQGSEA. Trimmed from V: 4 bases; trimmed from J: 5 bases; junction bases lacking a gene match: 10. The CDR3 numbers 14 residues from cysteine through phenylalanine. The read is trimmed to its CDR3 DNA, 42 bases read in frame from base 1. This TCR derives from a man aged 18 to 29 in good health. Some clones in this sample may be carry-over from other donors' samples. The chain couples TRBV29-1 to TRBJ1-1; TRBD1 agrees with 7 junctional bases. Sequencing used naive CD4+ T cells from PBMCs. This sample's cell subset or site label indicates: CD45RA+ positively selected. CDR3 sequence: CSVVPRQGSTEAFF. The nucleotide sequence reads as follows: TGCAGCGTTGTTCCCCGACAGGGAAGTACTGAAGCTTTCTTT.